Included here is one T cell receptor beta chain sequence, with context. V gave up 5 bases and J gave up 4 bases, with 11 bases separating them. This CDR3 is 13 amino acids long. TCRbeta library preparation incorporated unique molecular identifiers. TCRdb processed the PCR reads anew with MiXCR; each CDR3 protein has one entry. The sample lists 440,000 or so distinct CDR3 sequences; 43% were seen once. This sample is part of a study of T-cell reconstitution after alpha-beta-depleted transplantation in children. The specimen was PBMCs, collected before TCRalphabeta/CD19-depleted stem cell transplant. The TCR sequence derives from a girl aged 2-10 years with aplastic anemia, due to receive a stem cell transplant. The rearrangement uses TRBV12-3 or TRBV12-4 and TRBJ2-5; tentatively, D is TRBD2 (5 bases). CDR3 sequence reads: CASSIREGETQYF. CDR3 nucleotide sequence: TGTGCCAGCAGTATCCGGGAAGGAGAGACCCAGTACTTC.